This record covers a single T cell receptor beta chain. The antigen is undetermined. Trimming took 3 bases from V and 6 from J; bases not matched to a gene: 5. Germline lookup yields CDR1 MNHNS and CDR2 SASEGT. This CDR3 contains 15 residues. As part of library construction, unique molecular identifiers were attached to individual cDNA molecules. TCRdb re-analysed the 5' RACE reads in MiXCR, keeping a single row per CDR3 protein. Here the sample spans about 31,000 distinct CDR3 sequences, approximately 6% being singletons. The record originates from a study of early T cells in non-severe SARS-CoV-2 infection. Study information: Bulk RNA from unsorted whole blood was sequenced; chains were unpaired.

Whole-study findings and limits: Using VDJdb, the matching emphasized anti-spike CD8 responses while missing private and CD4 specificities.

The V call is TRBV6-1, the J call TRBJ2-3; 11 bases line up with TRBD2. The sample comprised whole blood. This TCR derives from an adult who was a healthcare worker with PCR-confirmed SARS-CoV-2 infection or an uninfected control (not recorded which). The CDR3 bases are TGTGCCAGCAGTGAGAGGACTAGCGGGTTGGATACGCAGTATTTT. Its protein is CASSERTSGLDTQYF.